This T cell receptor beta chain is drawn from a study of blood T cell repertoires in COVID-19. TCRdb's copy holds only in-frame clones and misses some; the assay was immunoSEQ multiplex PCR. The sample includes approximately 410,000 clones, 80% to 90% of them seen just once. The CDR3 has 13 amino acids. The V and J ends lost 5 bases and 7 bases respectively, with 9 bases between them. Germline loops: CDR1 LNHDA, CDR2 SQIVND (reference sequence). The TCR sequence derives from a woman aged 25 to 45 with active or convalescent COVID-19. This chain uses TRBV19 with TRBJ1-6; D unresolved. The material sequenced was peripheral blood. CDR3 in DNA: TGTGCCAGTAGTCTGGGAGCCAATTCACCCCTCCACTTT. It translates to CASSLGANSPLHF.